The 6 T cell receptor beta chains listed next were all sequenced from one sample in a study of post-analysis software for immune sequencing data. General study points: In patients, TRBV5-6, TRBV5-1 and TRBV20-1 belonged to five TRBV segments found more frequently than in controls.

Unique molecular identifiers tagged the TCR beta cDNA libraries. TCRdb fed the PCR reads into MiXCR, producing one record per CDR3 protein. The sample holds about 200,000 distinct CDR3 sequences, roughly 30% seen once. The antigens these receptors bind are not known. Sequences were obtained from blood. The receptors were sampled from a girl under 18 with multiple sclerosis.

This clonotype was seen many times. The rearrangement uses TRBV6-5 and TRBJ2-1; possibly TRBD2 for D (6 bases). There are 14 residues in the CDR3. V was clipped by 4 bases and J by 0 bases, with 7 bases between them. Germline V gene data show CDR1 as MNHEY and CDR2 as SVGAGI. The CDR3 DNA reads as TGTGCCAGCAGTTTTAGCGGCTCCTACAATGAGCAGTTCTTC. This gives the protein CASSFSGSYNEQFF.

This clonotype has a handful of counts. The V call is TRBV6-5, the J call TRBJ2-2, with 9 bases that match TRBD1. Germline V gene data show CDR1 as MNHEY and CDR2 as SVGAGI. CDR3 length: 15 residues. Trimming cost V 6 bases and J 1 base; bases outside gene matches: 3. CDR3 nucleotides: TGTGCCAGCAGACCGGGACAGGGGAACACCGGGGAGCTGTTTTTT. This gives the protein CASRPGQGNTGELFF.

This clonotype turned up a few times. CDR3 residues: CASSYSEGATAGNTIYF. In DNA form, the CDR3 reads TGTGCCAGCAGTTACTCGGAGGGGGCGACGGCTGGAAACACCATATATTTT. The J gene is TRBJ1-3, the V gene TRBV6-5; the match to TRBD1 covers 7 bases. CDR1 is MNHEY, CDR2 SVGAGI, per germline. V trimming: 0 bases; J trimming: 2 bases; junction bases outside the gene matches: 7. This CDR3 spans 17 amino acids.

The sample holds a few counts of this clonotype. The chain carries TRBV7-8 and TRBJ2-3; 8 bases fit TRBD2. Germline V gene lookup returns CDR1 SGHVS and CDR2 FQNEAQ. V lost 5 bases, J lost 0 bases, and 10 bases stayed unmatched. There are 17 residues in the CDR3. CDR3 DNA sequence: TGTGCCAGCAGCGATAGGGCAGGGACTAGAAGCACAGATACGCAGTATTTT. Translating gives CASSDRAGTRSTDTQYF.

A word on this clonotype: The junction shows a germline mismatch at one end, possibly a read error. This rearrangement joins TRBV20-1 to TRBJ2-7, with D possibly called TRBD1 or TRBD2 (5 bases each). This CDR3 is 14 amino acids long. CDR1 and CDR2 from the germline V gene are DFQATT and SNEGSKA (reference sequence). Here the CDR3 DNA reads TGCGGTGCTATCCGTAGTGGGGGACCCTACGAGCAGTACTTC. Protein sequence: CGAIRSGGPYEQYF.

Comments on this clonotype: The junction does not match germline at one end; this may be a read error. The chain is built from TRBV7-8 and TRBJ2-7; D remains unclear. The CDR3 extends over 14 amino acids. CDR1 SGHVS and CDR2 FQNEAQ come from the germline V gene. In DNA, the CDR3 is TGTGCCGGCAGCCTGGCCCCTGGGGTTCGCGAGCAGTACTTC. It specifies CAGSLAPGVREQYF.